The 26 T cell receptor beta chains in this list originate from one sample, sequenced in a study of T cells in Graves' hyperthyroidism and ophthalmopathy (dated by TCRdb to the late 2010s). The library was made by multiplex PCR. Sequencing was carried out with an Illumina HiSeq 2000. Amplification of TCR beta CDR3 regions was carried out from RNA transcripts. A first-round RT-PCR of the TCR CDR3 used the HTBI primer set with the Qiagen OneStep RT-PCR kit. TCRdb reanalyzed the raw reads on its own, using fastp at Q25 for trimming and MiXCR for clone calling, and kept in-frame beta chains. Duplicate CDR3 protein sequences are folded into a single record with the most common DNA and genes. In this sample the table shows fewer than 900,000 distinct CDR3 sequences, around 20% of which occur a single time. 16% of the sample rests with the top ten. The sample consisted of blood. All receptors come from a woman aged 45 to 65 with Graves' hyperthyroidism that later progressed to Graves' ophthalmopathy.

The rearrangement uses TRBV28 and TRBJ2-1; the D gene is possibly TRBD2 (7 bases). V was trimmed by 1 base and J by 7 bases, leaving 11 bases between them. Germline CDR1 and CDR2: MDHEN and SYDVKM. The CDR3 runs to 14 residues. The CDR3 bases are TGTGCCAGCAGTTTATTGGGGGGGCAGAATGAGCAGTTCTTC. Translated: CASSLLGGQNEQFF.

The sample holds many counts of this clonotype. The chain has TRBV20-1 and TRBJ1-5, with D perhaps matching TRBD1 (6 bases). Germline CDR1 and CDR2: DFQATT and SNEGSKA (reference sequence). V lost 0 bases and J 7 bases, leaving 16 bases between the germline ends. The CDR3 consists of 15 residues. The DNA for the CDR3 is TGCAGTGCTAGAGATCCCTCGGGGGCACGGCAGCCCCAGCATTTT. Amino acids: CSARDPSGARQPQHF.

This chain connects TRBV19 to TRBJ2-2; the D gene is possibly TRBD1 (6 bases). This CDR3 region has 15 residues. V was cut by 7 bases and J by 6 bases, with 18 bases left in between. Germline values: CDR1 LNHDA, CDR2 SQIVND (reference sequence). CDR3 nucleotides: TGTGCCAGTATCGTTACCGGCAGGGGCTCCGGGGAGCTGTTTTTT. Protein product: CASIVTGRGSGELFF.

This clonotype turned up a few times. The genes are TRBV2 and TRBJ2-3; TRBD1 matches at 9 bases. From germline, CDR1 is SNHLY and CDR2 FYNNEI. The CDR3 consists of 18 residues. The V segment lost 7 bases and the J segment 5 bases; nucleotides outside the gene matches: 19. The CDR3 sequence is CASTRAKKSGQGLDTQYF. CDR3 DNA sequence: TGTGCCAGCACCCGAGCTAAAAAATCGGGACAGGGTTTAGATACGCAGTATTTT.

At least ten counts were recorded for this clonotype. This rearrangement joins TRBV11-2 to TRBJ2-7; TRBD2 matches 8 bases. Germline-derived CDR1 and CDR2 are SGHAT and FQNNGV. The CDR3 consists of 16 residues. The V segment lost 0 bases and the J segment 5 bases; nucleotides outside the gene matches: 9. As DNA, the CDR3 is TGTGCCAGCAGCTTAGATCTGGCAGTTAGCGGGGACGAGCAGTACTTC. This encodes CASSLDLAVSGDEQYF. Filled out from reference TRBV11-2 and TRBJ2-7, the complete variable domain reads EAGVAQSPRYKIIEKRQSVAFWCNPISGHATLYWYQQILGQGPKLLIQFQNNGVVDDSQLPKDRFSAERLKGVDSTLKIQPAKLEDSAVYLCASSLDLAVSGDEQYFGPGTRLTVT.

The CDR3 reads CASSQGTGGYYEQYF. CDR3 DNA sequence: TGTGCCAGCAGCCAAGGCACGGGAGGCTACTACGAGCAGTACTTC. The V and J genes are TRBV14 and TRBJ2-7; 7 bases match TRBD2. The CDR3 spans 15 residues. Germline CDR1 and CDR2: SGHDN and FVKESK. V shed 1 base, J shed 3 bases, and the junction held 6 bases outside the gene matches.

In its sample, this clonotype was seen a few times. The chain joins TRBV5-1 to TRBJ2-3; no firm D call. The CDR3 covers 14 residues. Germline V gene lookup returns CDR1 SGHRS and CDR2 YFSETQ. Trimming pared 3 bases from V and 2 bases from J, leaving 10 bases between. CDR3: CASSSFTSTDTQYF. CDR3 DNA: TGCGCCAGCAGCTCCTTTACCTCCACAGATACGCAGTATTTT.

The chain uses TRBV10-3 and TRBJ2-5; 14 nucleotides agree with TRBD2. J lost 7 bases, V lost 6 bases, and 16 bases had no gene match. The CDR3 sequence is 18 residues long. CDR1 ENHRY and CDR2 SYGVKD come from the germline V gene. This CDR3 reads CAISRVGTSGGLEVTQYF. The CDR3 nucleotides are TGTGCCATCAGCCGAGTCGGGACTAGCGGGGGACTAGAGGTGACCCAGTACTTC.

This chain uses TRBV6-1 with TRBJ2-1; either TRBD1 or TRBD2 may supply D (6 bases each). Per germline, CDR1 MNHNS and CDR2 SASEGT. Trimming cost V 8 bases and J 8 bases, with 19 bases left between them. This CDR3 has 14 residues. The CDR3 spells CASRVRGLNDEQFF. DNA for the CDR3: TGTGCCAGCCGGGTCAGGGGACTCAACGATGAGCAGTTCTTC.

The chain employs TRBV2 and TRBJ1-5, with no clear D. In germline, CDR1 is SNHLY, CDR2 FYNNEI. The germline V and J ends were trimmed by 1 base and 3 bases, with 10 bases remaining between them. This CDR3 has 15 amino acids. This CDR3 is CASSEDGLDNQPQHF. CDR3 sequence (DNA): TGTGCCAGCAGTGAAGATGGGTTAGACAATCAGCCCCAGCATTTT.

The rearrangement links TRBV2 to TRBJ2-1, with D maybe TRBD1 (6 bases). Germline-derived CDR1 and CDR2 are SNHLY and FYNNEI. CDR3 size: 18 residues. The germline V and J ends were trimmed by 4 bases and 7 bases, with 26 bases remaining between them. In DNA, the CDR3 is TGTGCCAGCAGTGGTTCAGGGGTCTTCGTGAGCGAGAGGAATGAGCAGTTCTTC. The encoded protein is CASSGSGVFVSERNEQFF.

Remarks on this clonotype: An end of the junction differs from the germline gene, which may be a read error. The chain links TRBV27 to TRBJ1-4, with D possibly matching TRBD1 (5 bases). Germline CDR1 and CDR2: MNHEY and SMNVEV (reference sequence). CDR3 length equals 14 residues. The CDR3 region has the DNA TGTGCCAGCAGGAAGACAGTGTCGGGTGAAAAACTGGTTTTT. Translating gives CASRKTVSGEKLVF.

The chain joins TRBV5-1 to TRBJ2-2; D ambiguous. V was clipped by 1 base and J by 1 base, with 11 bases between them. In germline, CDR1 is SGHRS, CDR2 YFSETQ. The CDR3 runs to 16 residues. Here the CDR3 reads CASSLKIRRNTGELFF. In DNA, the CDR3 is TGCGCCAGCAGCTTGAAAATTCGGCGGAACACCGGGGAGCTGTTTTTT.

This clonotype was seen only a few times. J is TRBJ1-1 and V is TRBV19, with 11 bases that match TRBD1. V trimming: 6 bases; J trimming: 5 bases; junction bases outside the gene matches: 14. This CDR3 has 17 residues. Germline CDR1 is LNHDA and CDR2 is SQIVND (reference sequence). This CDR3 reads CASSPLGQGARNTEAFF. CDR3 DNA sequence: TGTGCCAGTAGCCCTCTAGGACAGGGGGCGAGAAATACTGAAGCTTTCTTT.

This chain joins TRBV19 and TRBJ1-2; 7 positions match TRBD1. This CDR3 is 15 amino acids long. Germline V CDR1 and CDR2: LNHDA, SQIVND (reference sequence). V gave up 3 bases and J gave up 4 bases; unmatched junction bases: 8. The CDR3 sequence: CASSMTGQIRYGYTF. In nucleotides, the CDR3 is TGTGCCAGTAGTATGACGGGACAGATCCGCTATGGCTACACCTTC.

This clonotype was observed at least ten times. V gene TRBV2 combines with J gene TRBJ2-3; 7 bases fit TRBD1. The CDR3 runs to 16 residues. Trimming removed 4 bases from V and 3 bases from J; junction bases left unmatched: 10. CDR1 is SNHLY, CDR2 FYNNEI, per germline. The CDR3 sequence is CASSGEQGPLTDTQYF. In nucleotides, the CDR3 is TGTGCCAGCAGTGGGGAACAGGGGCCCTTGACAGATACGCAGTATTTT. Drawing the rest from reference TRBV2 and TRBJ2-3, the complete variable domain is EPEVTQTPSHQVTQMGQEVILRCVPISNHLYFYWYRQILGQKVEFLVSFYNNEISEKSEIFDDQFSVERPDGSNFTLKIRSTKLEDSAMYFCASSGEQGPLTDTQYFGPGTRLTVL.

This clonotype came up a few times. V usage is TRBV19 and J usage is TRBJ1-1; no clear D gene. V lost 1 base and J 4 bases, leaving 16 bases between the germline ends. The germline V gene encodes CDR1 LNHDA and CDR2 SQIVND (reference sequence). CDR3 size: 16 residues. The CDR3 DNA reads TGTGCCAGTAGTATAGGTGAGGGAGGGATGGCCACTGAAGCTTTCTTT. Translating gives CASSIGEGGMATEAFF.

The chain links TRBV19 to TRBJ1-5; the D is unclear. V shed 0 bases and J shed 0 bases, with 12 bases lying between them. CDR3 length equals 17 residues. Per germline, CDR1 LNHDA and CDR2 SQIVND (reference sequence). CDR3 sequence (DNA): TGTGCCAGTAGTATAGATGGTCCCGGAATTAGCAATCAGCCCCAGCATTTT. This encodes CASSIDGPGISNQPQHF.

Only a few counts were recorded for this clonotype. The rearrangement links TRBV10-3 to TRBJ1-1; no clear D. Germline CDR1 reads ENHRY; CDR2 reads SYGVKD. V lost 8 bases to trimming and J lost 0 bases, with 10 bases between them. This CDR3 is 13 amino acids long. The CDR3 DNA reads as TGTGCCATCGCGGGGTTCTTGAACACTGAAGCTTTCTTT. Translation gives CAIAGFLNTEAFF.

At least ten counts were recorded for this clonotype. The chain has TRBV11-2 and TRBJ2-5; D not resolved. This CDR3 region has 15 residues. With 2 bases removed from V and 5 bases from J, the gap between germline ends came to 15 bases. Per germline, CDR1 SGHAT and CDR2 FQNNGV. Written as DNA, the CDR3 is TGTGCCAGCAGCTTAAGGAACAGCCTTAGGGAGACCCAGTACTTC. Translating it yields CASSLRNSLRETQYF.

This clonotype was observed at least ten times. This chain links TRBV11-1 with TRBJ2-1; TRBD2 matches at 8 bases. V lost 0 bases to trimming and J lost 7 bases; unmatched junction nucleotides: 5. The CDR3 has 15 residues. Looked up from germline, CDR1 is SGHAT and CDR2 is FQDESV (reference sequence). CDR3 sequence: CASSLAETSANEQFF. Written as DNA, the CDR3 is TGTGCCAGCAGCTTAGCGGAGACTAGCGCGAATGAGCAGTTCTTC.

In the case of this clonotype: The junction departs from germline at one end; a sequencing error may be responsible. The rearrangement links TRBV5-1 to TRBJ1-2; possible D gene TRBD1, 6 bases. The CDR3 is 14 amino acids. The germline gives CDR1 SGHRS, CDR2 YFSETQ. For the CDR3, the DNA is TGTGCCAGCAGCTCAGGCTGGGACATCTATGGCTACGCCTTC. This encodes CASSSGWDIYGYAF.

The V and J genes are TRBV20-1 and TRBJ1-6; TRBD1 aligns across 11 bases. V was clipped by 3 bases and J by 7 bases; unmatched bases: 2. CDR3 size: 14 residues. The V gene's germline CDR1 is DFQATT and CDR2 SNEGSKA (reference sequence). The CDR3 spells CSASGTGGNSPLHF. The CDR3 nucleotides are TGCAGTGCTAGCGGGACAGGGGGGAATTCACCCCTCCACTTT.

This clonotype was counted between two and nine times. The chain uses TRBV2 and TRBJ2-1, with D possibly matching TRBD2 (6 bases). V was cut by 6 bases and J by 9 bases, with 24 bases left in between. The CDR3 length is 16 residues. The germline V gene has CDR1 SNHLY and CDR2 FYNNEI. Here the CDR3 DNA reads TGTGCCAGCAGCCCAACACTAGCCGTGATGGAGGGTGAGCAGTTCTTC. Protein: CASSPTLAVMEGEQFF.

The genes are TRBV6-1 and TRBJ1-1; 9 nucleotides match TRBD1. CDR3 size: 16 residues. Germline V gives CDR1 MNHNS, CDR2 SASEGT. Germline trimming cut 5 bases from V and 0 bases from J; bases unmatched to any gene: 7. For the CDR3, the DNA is TGTGCCAGCAGTTGGACAGGGGTGGCGATGAACACTGAAGCTTTCTTT. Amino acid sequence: CASSWTGVAMNTEAFF.

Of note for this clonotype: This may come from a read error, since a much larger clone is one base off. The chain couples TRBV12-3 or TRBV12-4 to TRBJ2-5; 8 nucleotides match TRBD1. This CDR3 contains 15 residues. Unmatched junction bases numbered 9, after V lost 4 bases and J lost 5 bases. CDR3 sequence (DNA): TGTGCCAGCAGTTACAGGGCAGGGGGCAGGGAGACCCAGTACTTC. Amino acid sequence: CASSYRAGGRETQYF.